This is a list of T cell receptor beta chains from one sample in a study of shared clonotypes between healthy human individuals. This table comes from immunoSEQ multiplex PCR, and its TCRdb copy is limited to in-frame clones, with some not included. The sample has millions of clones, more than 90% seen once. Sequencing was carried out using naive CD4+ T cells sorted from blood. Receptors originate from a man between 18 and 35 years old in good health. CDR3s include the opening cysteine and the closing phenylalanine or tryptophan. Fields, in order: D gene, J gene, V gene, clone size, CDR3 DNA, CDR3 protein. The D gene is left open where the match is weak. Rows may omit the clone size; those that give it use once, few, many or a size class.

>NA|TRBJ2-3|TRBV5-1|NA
TGCGCCAGCAGCTTGGCCGGTTTTAGCGCGCAGTATTTT
CASSLAGFSAQYF
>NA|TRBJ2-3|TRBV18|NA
TGTGCCAGCTCACCATGGGAACAGGGGCTAGCGGAAAGCACAGATACGCAGTATTTT
CASSPWEQGLAESTDTQYF
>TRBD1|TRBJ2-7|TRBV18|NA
TGTGCCAGCTCACCGGGACAGGGATCCTACGAGCAGTACTTC
CASSPGQGSYEQYF
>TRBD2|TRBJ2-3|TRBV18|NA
TGTGCCAGCTCACCAATCCTAGCGGGTGCGAGGGGCACAGATACGCAGTATTTT
CASSPILAGARGTDTQYF
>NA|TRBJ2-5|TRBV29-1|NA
TGCAGCGTTGGCACCTCGAAATCAGAGACCCAGTACTTC
CSVGTSKSETQYF
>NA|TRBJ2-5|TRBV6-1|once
TGTGCCAGCAGTGAAAACAGCCAAGAGACCCAGTACTTC
CASSENSQETQYF
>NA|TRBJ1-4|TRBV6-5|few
TGTGCCAGCAGTTACAGTGCAACTAATGAAAAACTGTTTTTT
CASSYSATNEKLFF
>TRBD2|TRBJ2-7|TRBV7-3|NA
TGTGCCAGCAGCAAAAGCGGGGGGACCTACGAGCAGTACTTC
CASSKSGGTYEQYF
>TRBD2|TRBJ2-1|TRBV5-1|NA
TGCGCCAGCAGGGATACGGCGGGAGGGTTCAATGAGCAGTTCTTC
CASRDTAGGFNEQFF
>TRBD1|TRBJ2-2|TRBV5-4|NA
TGTGCCAGCAGCTCCCGGCCGGGACAGGGGCTCGGGGAGCTGTTTTTT
CASSSRPGQGLGELFF
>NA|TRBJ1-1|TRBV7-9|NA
TGTGCCAGCAGCCCCTCTCGGGGGAAGCCTGAAGCTTTCTTT
CASSPSRGKPEAFF
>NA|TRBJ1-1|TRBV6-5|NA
TGTGCCAGTTCCCAGGCCCTTCAGGGGACCACTGAAGCTTTCTTT
CASSQALQGTTEAFF
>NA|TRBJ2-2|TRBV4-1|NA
TGCGCCAGCAGCCCACGTACCACAACGCCCGGGGAGCTGTTTTTT
CASSPRTTTPGELFF
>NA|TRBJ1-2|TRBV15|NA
TGTGCCACCAGCAGAGAAGCAGGATCCTATGGCTACACCTTC
CATSREAGSYGYTF
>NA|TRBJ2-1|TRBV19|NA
TGTGCCAGTAGTATTCGGGCCCCCTGGTCCAATGAGCAGTTCTTC
CASSIRAPWSNEQFF
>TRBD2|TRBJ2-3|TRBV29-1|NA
TGCAGCGTTGATCTGGGCGGGGGGGCCCCCACAGATACGCAGTATTTT
CSVDLGGGAPTDTQYF
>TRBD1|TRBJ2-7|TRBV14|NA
TGTGCCAGCAGCCAAGGAGGGACAGGGCCCTACGAGCAGTACTTC
CASSQGGTGPYEQYF
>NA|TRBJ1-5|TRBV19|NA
TGTGCCAGTAGGGGACAACCGAAGGGCAATCAGCCCCAGCATTTT
CASRGQPKGNQPQHF
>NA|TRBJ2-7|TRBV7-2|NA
TGTGCCAGCAGCTTTGCAGCCTCCTACGAGCAGTACTTC
CASSFAASYEQYF
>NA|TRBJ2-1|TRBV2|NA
TGTGCCAGCAGTGCCTCGCCCCACTCAATTGACAGCCCCTCTATTAATGAGCAGTTCTTC
CASSASPHSIDSPSINEQFF
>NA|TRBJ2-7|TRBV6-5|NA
TGTGCCAGCGGCCCCGGGGGCTACGAGCAGTACTTC
CASGPGGYEQYF
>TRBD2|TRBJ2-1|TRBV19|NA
TGTGCCAGTAATCCCCTTTCCAGCGGGAGGGGATACAATGAGCAGTTCTTC
CASNPLSSGRGYNEQFF
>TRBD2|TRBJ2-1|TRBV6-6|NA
TGTGCCAGCAGCGCCCCCGGCTCTAGCGGGAGGGAGCAGTTCTTC
CASSAPGSSGREQFF
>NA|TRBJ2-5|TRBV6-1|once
TGTGCCAGCAGTGGACGACCATATTACCAAGAGACCCAGTACTTC
CASSGRPYYQETQYF
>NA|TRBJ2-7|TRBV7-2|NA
TGTGCCAGCAGCTCCCCTGGTTACTCCTACGAGCAGTACTTC
CASSSPGYSYEQYF
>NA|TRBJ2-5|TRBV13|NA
TGTGCCAGCAGCTTAGACGGGAGAGAGACCCAGTACTTC
CASSLDGRETQYF
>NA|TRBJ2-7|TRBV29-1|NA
TGCAGCGTGATCGGCGTCCCACTTGGGACCTACGAGCAGTACTTC
CSVIGVPLGTYEQYF
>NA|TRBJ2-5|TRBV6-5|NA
TGTGCCAGCAGCGAGGGACCGACGAACCAAGAGACCCAGTACTTC
CASSEGPTNQETQYF
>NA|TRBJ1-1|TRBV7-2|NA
TGTGCCAGCAGCTACTTCCTTACGAGGGACACTGAAGCTTTCTTT
CASSYFLTRDTEAFF
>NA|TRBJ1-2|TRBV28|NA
TGTGCCAGCAGCCACGGGGAAGTCAATGGCTACACCTTC
CASSHGEVNGYTF
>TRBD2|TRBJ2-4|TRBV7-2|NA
TGTGCCAGCAGCTTAGGTAGCGGGGTAGTTAAGTACTTC
CASSLGSGVVKYF
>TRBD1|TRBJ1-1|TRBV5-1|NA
TGCGCCAGCAGCTTGGGACAGGGGGGCACTGAAGCTTTCTTT
CASSLGQGGTEAFF
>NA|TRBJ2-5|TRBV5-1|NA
TGCGCCAGCAGCTTGGTGCAGGGAAGTATCCAAGAGACCCAGTACTTC
CASSLVQGSIQETQYF
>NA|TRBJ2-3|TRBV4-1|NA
TGCGCCAGCAGCCAAAGAGGGGGAGGGCCCACAGATACGCAATATTTT
CASSQRGGGPTDTQYF
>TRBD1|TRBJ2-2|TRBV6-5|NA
TGTGCCAGCAGTTACTCGAGCAGGGGGCGTACCGGGGAGCTGTTTTTT
CASSYSSRGRTGELFF
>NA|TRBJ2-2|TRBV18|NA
TGTGCCAGCTCAGGAAAGAGGGTGAGGACCGGGGAGCTGTTTTTT
CASSGKRVRTGELFF
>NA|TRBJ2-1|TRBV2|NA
TGTGCCAGCCACCGGGACCAGAGCTCCTACAATGAGCAGTTCTTC
CASHRDQSSYNEQFF
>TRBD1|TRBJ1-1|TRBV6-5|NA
TGTGCCAGCAGTTACCTTAGAGGGGGCGCGGACACTGAAGCTTTCTTT
CASSYLRGGADTEAFF
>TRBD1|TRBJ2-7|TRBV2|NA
TGTGCCAGCGGACAGGGTGTACACGAGCAGTACTTC
CASGQGVHEQYF
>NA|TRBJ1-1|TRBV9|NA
TGTGCCAGCAGCGTTTCGGGGGGGCTGAACACTGAAGCTTTCTTT
CASSVSGGLNTEAFF
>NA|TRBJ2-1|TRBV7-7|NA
TGTGCTAGCAGCCCCCTAGTGATAGCTACCAATGAGCAGTTCTTC
CASSPLVIATNEQFF
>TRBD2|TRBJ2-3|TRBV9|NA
TGTGCCAGCAGCGTCGCTAGCGGTCAGATCACAGATACGCAGTATTTT
CASSVASGQITDTQYF
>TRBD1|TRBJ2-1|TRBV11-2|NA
TGTGCCAGCAGACGGACAGGAAGCTCCTACAATGAGCAGTTCTTC
CASRRTGSSYNEQFF
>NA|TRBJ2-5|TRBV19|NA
TGTGCCAGTAGTTGGCAGGGAGGAGGAGAGACCCAGTACTTC
CASSWQGGGETQYF
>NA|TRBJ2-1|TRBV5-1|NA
TGCGCCAGCAGCTTGGTACAGCGGAGCTACAATGAGCAGTTCTTC
CASSLVQRSYNEQFF
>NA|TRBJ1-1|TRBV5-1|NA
TGCGCCAGCAGCCCACCGGACCGCCGCACTGAAGCTTTCTTT
CASSPPDRRTEAFF
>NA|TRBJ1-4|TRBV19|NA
TGTGCCAGTAGTATTTATCAGGCTAATGAAAAACTGTTTTTT
CASSIYQANEKLFF